Reported below is one T cell receptor (beta chain). Its antigen is as yet unknown. Use of 60 Vbeta and 13 Jbeta primers characterized the PCR. Only in-frame clones appear in the TCRdb table, and some are missing; sequencing was by immunoSEQ multiplex PCR. The table lists roughly 200,000 clones, about 78% of them singletons, with 5% to 7% in the top ten. Healthy people donating bone marrow made up the donors. This sample was taken from a study of cytomegalovirus exposure and HLA in healthy donors. Points from the study as a whole: In vitro checks showed that a few CMV-associated chains really do target CMV antigens. Serostatus for CMV was the only available immune exposure information.

V shed 5 bases and J shed 1 base, with 15 bases lying between them. Germline lookup yields CDR1 SGHVS and CDR2 FNYEAQ. The CDR3 totals 15 residues. The clonotype was recovered from a man aged 35 to 55 in good health and CMV-seronegative. This chain uses TRBV7-6 with TRBJ2-7; possible D gene TRBD1, 8 bases. The sample consisted of PBMCs. CDR3 DNA: TGTGCCAGCAGCCCGACAGGGGAGGGGTCCTACGAGCAGTACTTC. Amino acid sequence: CASSPTGEGSYEQYF.